This is a list of T cell receptor beta chains from one sample in a study of Ad26.COV2.S vaccination and SARS-CoV-2 variants. The repertoire was sequenced with immunoSEQ multiplex PCR; TCRdb's copy has only in-frame clones and lacks some. The data show more than 350,000 clones, 75% to 95% seen once. This specimen was peripheral blood, taken in a trial of Ad26.COV2.S vaccine versus placebo. Receptors were obtained from a person between 18 and 65 years old who received the Ad26.COV2.S COVID-19 vaccine or a placebo. The CDR3 runs from the conserved cysteine through the conserved F or W. D genes are given only for firm matches. Clone size, where shown, is once, few, many, or a class for clones that have expanded.

cdr3_length	v_call	clone_size	j_call	d_call	cdr3_nt	cdr3_aa
14	TRBV4-1	-	TRBJ2-2	TRBD1	TGCGCCAGCAGCCATCCAGGGGGCACCGGGGAGCTGTTTTTT	CASSHPGGTGELFF
15	TRBV2	-	TRBJ2-1	TRBD1	TGTGCCAGCAGTGAACGAGGGACAGACTACAATGAGCAGTTCTTC	CASSERGTDYNEQFF
14	TRBV27	-	TRBJ1-5	-	TGTGCCAGCAGTTTACAGGCGGCTATACAGCCCCAGCATTTT	CASSLQAAIQPQHF
14	TRBV6-5	-	TRBJ1-1	TRBD1	TGTGCCAGCAGTCGGGACAGGGTTGTAACTGAAGCTTTCTTT	CASSRDRVVTEAFF
15	TRBV7-3	-	TRBJ2-1	TRBD2	TGTGCCAGCAGCTTCGAGGGGACTAGTGGAAATGAGCAGTTCTTC	CASSFEGTSGNEQFF
15	TRBV7-2	-	TRBJ2-7	TRBD2	TGTGCCAGCAGCTTAAATGCGGGAGGGCCCTACGAGCAGTACTTC	CASSLNAGGPYEQYF
18	TRBV7-8	-	TRBJ2-2	TRBD2	TGTGCCAGCAACCAGAGGCGACTAGCGGGCGGAGCTACCGGGGAGCTGTTTTTT	CASNQRRLAGGATGELFF
14	TRBV10-2	-	TRBJ2-2	TRBD1	TGCGCCAGCAGCAGCCAGGGGGCCACCGGGGAGCTGTTTTTT	CASSSQGATGELFF
16	TRBV7-8	-	TRBJ2-3	-	TGTGCCAGCAGCTTATTCGTTCGGTCGCGGACAGATACGCAGTATTTT	CASSLFVRSRTDTQYF
12	TRBV21-1	once	TRBJ1-2	-	TGTGCCAGCAGCAATGGGCTATCAGGCTACACCTTC	CASSNGLSGYTF
11	TRBV7-9	-	TRBJ2-1	-	TGTGCCAGCAGCTTAGCCTATGAGCAGTTCTTC	CASSLAYEQFF
16	TRBV5-6	-	TRBJ1-5	TRBD1	TGTGCCAGCAGCTGGGGGACAGGAGCTAGCAATCAGCCCCAGCATTTT	CASSWGTGASNQPQHF
16	TRBV11-2	-	TRBJ2-3	-	TGTGCCAGCACCGCTTATATCGGGACTAGCACAGATACGCAGTATTTT	CASTAYIGTSTDTQYF
15	TRBV5-3	-	TRBJ1-2	-	TGTGCCAGAAGCCCCGGGGAACAGGGAAACTATGGCTACACCTTC	CARSPGEQGNYGYTF
15	TRBV3-1/TRBV3-2	-	TRBJ2-1	TRBD1	TGTGCCAGCAGCGACGGACAGGGGGGTTACAATGAGCAGTTCTTC	CASSDGQGGYNEQFF
16	TRBV6-5	once	TRBJ2-7	-	TGTGCCAGCAGTTATAAACCCCGCCTAAACGGATACGAGCAGTACTTC	CASSYKPRLNGYEQYF
14	TRBV6-5	-	TRBJ1-6	TRBD1	TGTGCCAGCAGAGGACAGGGAGGTAATTCACCCCTCCACTTT	CASRGQGGNSPLHF
15	TRBV6-5	-	TRBJ2-1	TRBD2	TGTGCCAGCAGCCCGACTAGCGGGACGATCAATGAGCAGTTCTTC	CASSPTSGTINEQFF
16	TRBV9	-	TRBJ1-1	-	TGTGCCAGCAGCGTAGAAGCAGGGGCCATGGGGACTGAAGCTTTCTTT	CASSVEAGAMGTEAFF
15	TRBV5-1	-	TRBJ2-4	-	TGCGCCAGCAGCATGACCGGGACATCGGAAAACATTCAGTACTTC	CASSMTGTSENIQYF
14	TRBV7-9	once	TRBJ2-5	-	TGTGCCAGCAGCTTAAATGGGGATCAAGAGACCCAGTACTTC	CASSLNGDQETQYF
12	TRBV11-1	-	TRBJ1-2	TRBD1	TGTGCCAGCAGCCAGGACAGGGATGTTTACACCTTC	CASSQDRDVYTF
15	TRBV5-1	-	TRBJ1-5	TRBD1	TGCGCCAGCAGCTCGGGACAGGGGGCGAATCAGCCCCAGCATTTT	CASSSGQGANQPQHF
15	TRBV6-6	-	TRBJ1-4	TRBD1	TGTGCCAGCAGTTACAGACAGGGTAATAATGAAAAACTGTTTTTT	CASSYRQGNNEKLFF
13	TRBV28	-	TRBJ2-3	-	TGTGCCAGCAGTTTGATACTCACAGATACGCAGTATTTT	CASSLILTDTQYF
14	TRBV10-2	-	TRBJ2-7	TRBD2	TGCGCCAGCAGGATAGCGGGAGAACCCTACGAGCAGTACTTC	CASRIAGEPYEQYF
15	TRBV27	-	TRBJ2-7	TRBD2	TGTGCCAGCAGTCCACTAGCGGGAGTTAGTTACGAGCAGTACTTC	CASSPLAGVSYEQYF
13	TRBV19	-	TRBJ1-1	-	TGTGCCAGTAAACGCAAATCGGGCACTGAAGCTTTCTTT	CASKRKSGTEAFF
15	TRBV4-1	-	TRBJ2-7	TRBD2	TGCGCCAGCAGCCCTGGGACTAGCGGGATTTACGAGCAGTACTTC	CASSPGTSGIYEQYF
17	TRBV5-1	-	TRBJ1-6	-	TGCGCCAGCAGCTTGGCCACGGGCGTAGCGGGAAATTCACCCCTCCACTTT	CASSLATGVAGNSPLHF
14	TRBV30	once	TRBJ2-1	TRBD2	TGTGCCTGGAGTCCTGGGGTAGCGGGAGTTGAGCAGTTCTTC	CAWSPGVAGVEQFF
16	TRBV28	-	TRBJ1-5	TRBD1	TGTGCCAGCAGTTCCGGACAGGCGGGTGGCAATCAGCCCCAGCATTTT	CASSSGQAGGNQPQHF
13	TRBV5-1	few	TRBJ2-5	-	TGCGCCAGCAGCACCTCCCCGGGAGAGACCCAGTACTTC	CASSTSPGETQYF
15	TRBV6-2/TRBV6-3	-	TRBJ1-5	-	TGTGCCAGCAGTTATCGAGGGTTTTTAGGCGGGCCCCAGCATTTT	CASSYRGFLGGPQHF
14	TRBV11-3	-	TRBJ1-1	-	TGTGCCAGCAGCTTAAAGGGAGTGAACACTGAAGCTTTCTTT	CASSLKGVNTEAFF
15	TRBV19	once	TRBJ2-1	TRBD2	TGTGCCAGTACAGCGGGAGGGAATCGCTACAATGAGCAGTTCTTC	CASTAGGNRYNEQFF
16	TRBV7-2	-	TRBJ2-2	TRBD1	TGTGCCAGCAGCTCTTTCCAGGGGGCGTACACCGGGGAGCTGTTTTTT	CASSSFQGAYTGELFF
14	TRBV7-3	-	TRBJ2-2	-	TGTGCCAGCAGCTTAACAGGGGGCACCGGGGAGCTGTTTTTT	CASSLTGGTGELFF
14	TRBV7-2	-	TRBJ1-6	-	TGTGCCAGCAGCCGTCGGGGGAATAATTCACCCCTCCACTTT	CASSRRGNNSPLHF
14	TRBV7-9	-	TRBJ2-1	TRBD1	TGTGCCAGCAGCTTACATACAGGGGGTAATGAGCAGTTCTTC	CASSLHTGGNEQFF
13	TRBV27	-	TRBJ2-1	-	TGTGCCAGCAGTTTAATGGCGGACAATGAGCAGTTCTTC	CASSLMADNEQFF
14	TRBV5-4	-	TRBJ1-5	-	TGTGCCAGCAGCTTTCGAGGGAGCAATCAGCCCCAGCATTTT	CASSFRGSNQPQHF
16	TRBV27	-	TRBJ2-1	TRBD2	TGTGCCAGCAGATTAGCGGGAGATACCTCCTACAATGAGCAGTTCTTC	CASRLAGDTSYNEQFF
14	TRBV27	-	TRBJ2-7	-	TGTGCCAGCAGTTTAAAGGCAGGGTGGTACGAGCAGTACTTC	CASSLKAGWYEQYF
15	TRBV9	-	TRBJ2-2	TRBD2	TGTGCCAGCAGCGTTAGGGCGGGAGGCACCGGGGAGCTGTTTTTT	CASSVRAGGTGELFF
17	TRBV3-1/TRBV3-2	-	TRBJ2-6	TRBD2	TGTGCCAGCAGCCGGATTAGCGGGAGAGTGGGGGCCAACGTCCTGACTTTC	CASSRISGRVGANVLTF
13	TRBV5-1	-	TRBJ2-1	TRBD2	TGCGCCAGCAGCTTAATGTACAAGCGGGAGTTGTTCTTC	CASSLMYKRELFF
16	TRBV5-6	-	TRBJ2-1	TRBD2	TGTGCCAGCAGCTTGTCTTTGACTAGCGGGAGAAATGCCCCGGTCTTC	CASSLSLTSGRNAPVF
17	TRBV6-2/TRBV6-3	-	TRBJ2-1	TRBD2	TGTGCCAGCAGTTGGGCAGCGGGAGGGTCGGTAAACAATGAGCAGTTCTTC	CASSWAAGGSVNNEQFF
14	TRBV7-6	-	TRBJ1-4	TRBD1	TGTGCCAGCAGCTTGGGACAGGGGAATGAAAAACTGTTTTTT	CASSLGQGNEKLFF
15	TRBV11-2	-	TRBJ2-3	-	TGTGCCAGCAGCTTAACGCGGGCGACCACAGATACGCAGTATTTT	CASSLTRATTDTQYF
14	TRBV3-1/TRBV3-2	-	TRBJ1-2	TRBD1	TGTGCCAGCAGCCCATACGGGACAGTCTATGGCTACACCTTC	CASSPYGTVYGYTF
13	TRBV30	once	TRBJ1-5	-	TGTGCCTGGAGTGTAGGGTATAATCAGCCCCAGCATTTT	CAWSVGYNQPQHF
14	TRBV7-2	-	TRBJ2-7	TRBD1	TGTGCCAGCAGCCAGGGACAGTCTTACTACGAGCAGTACTTC	CASSQGQSYYEQYF
16	TRBV10-3	once	TRBJ2-5	-	TGTGCCATCAGTGAGGCCACTAGGAGGGGGAGAGAGACCCAGTACTTC	CAISEATRRGRETQYF
12	TRBV18	-	TRBJ2-7	-	TGTGCCAGCTCACCGGTCTCCTACGAGCAGTACTTC	CASSPVSYEQYF